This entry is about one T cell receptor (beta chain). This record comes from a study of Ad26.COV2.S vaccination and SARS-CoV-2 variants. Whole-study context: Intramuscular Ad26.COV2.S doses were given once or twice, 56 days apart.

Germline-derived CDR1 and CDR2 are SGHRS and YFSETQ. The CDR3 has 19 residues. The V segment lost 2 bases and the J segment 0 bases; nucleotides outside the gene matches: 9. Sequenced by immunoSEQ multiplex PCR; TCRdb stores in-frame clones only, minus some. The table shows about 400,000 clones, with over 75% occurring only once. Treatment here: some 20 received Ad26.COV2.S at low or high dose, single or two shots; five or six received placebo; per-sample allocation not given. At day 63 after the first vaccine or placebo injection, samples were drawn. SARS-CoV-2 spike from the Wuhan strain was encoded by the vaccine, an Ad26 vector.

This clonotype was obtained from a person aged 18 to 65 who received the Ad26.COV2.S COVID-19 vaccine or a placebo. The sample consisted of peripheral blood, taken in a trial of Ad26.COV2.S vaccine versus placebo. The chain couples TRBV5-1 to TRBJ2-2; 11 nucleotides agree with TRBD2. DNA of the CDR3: TGCGCCAGCAGCTTCGGCGCCCTAGCGGGAGGCGCGAACACCGGGGAGCTGTTTTTT. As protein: CASSFGALAGGANTGELFF. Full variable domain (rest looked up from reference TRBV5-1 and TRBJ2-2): KAGVTQTPRYLIKTRGQQVTLSCSPISGHRSVSWYQQTPGQGLQFLFEYFSETQRNKGNFPGRFSGRQFSNSRSEMNVSTLELGDSALYLCASSFGALAGGANTGELFFGEGSRLTVL.